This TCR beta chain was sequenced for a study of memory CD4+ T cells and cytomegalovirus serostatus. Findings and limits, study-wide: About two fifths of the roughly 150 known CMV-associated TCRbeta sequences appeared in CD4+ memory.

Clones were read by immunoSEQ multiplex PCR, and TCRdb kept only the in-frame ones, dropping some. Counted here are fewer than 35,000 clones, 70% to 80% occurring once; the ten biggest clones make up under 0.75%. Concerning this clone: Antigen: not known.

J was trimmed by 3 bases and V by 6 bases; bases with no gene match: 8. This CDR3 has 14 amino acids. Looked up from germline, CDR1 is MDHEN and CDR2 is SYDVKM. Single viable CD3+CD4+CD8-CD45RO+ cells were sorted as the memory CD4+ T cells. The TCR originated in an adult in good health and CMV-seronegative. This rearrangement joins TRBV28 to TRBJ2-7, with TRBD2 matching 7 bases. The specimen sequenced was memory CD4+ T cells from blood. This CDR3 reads CASRSVGGGYEQYF. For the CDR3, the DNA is TGTGCCAGCAGATCCGTGGGGGGGGGCTACGAGCAGTACTTC.